This T cell receptor (beta chain) was recorded in a study of cytomegalovirus exposure and HLA in healthy donors (dated by TCRdb to 2015 to 2018). Background on the whole study: According to an earlier analysis of a few hundred of the donors, about 179 million T cells yielded 120 million or so unique TCR beta sequences and around 280 Gb of sequence data. To predict cytomegalovirus infection status, the study combined high-throughput TCR immunosequencing, statistical association of individual TCRs with disease status, and machine learning. Of the 398 genotyped donors, around 81% fell in the genetic ancestry cluster associated with self-reported Caucasian donors. Class I and class II HLA loci were covered by the typing at four-digit resolution. In an earlier analysis of more than 550 of the donors, high-throughput TCR beta sequencing was used to judge whether each TCR beta V gene segment behaved as functional or pseudogenic. An early release covering around 630 HLA-typed donors comprised about 310 gigabases of sequencing data and around 80 million unique TCR sequences. Besides the first cohort of 550 to 750 subjects, a separate validation cohort made up of around 120 different subjects was used. Across approximately 420 genotyped donors of the cohort, an average of 235,054 unique TCR beta nucleotide sequences per donor were sequenced, and roughly 20% of those sequences were non-productive. The number of typed donors differed by locus: roughly 629-630 for A, B, C, DRB1 and DQB1; approximately 530 for DQA1; roughly 600 for DPA1; and around 470 for DPB1. All discovery cohort repertoires had been generated using a single sequencing platform. Roughly five DR-DQ haplotypes were handled as single units for association and clustering because linkage in the cohort was strong. The study aimed to test whether cataloging public T cell receptors could reveal signatures of past pathogen exposure. Alongside the repertoire data, information on donor age, sex, ethnicity and CMV serostatus was compiled. In the later analysis, no new phenotypic data were used to find candidate immune exposures; instead, reliance was placed on TCR beta sequences and their occurrence across donors. In a later genetic analysis, genome-wide SNP genotypes for about three fifths of the roughly 670 donors were used, and that subset was treated as a discovery cohort. The study used immunosequencing to profile the T cell repertoires of approximately 650 subjects and linked those repertoires to cytomegalovirus serostatus. To study patterns of TCR occurrence, a later analysis re-analyzed previously published TCR beta repertoires from several hundred donors and added high-resolution HLA genotyping. What the work shows at the level of the full study, not this receptor alone: Compared with equally common non-associated chains, HLA-associated TCR beta chains in a later analysis were more clonally expanded and had lower generation probabilities. In the study, around 150 TCR beta chains were listed as associated with cytomegalovirus. Linkage disequilibrium might explain the correlated functional status among segregating V segments, but an unknown experimental factor could not be excluded. According to a later genetic analysis, donors in an Asian-associated ancestry cluster had fewer N-insertions in productive TCRs than the approximately 670-donor mean. Cytomegalovirus status was reported to be diagnosed by the classifier with high specificity and sensitivity in both the original and validation cohorts. V-gene and J-gene trimming of TCR beta chains was associated with a missense DCLRE1C variant in a later genetic analysis, and the association was replicated in an independent cohort. Sequencing depth was assumed to be roughly uniform across donors in the presence/absence analyses, though that assumption may not hold. At a false discovery rate of 0.05, a later analysis linked 16,000 or so TCR beta sequences to specific HLA alleles. A later analysis found that TCR association rates varied across HLA loci, with DRB1 alleles showing the most associated TCRs and HLA-C alleles the fewest. Broadly in line with IMGT annotations, most TCR beta V segments showed up in productive rearrangements about 90% or about 30% of the time in an earlier analysis of 450 to 750 of the donors. Some IMGT-functional V segments, including TRBV6-2 and TRBV6-3, could not be distinguished by the 87-base-pair reads and were therefore excluded. A group of highly shared sequence variants was considered likely to be a technical artifact of the sequencing pipeline. A further reported finding was that TCR beta sequences accurately predicted the HLA-A and HLA-B alleles for most subjects in the first cohort. A few of the identified cytomegalovirus-associated TCR beta chains were confirmed in vitro to be specific for cytomegalovirus antigens. The authors suggested that the approach could potentially be generalized to other disease states and immunological phenotypes. HLA typing was unavailable for some donors at each locus, so association tests used only the typed subset. The only immune exposure information available for the cohort was CMV serostatus. Most TCR sequences were seen in very few donors, while some public TCRs were found in many individuals. Strong co-occurrence of HLA alleles, especially DR and DQ, made assigning TCR associations to individual alleles difficult. The earlier analysis of about 600 of the donors excluded 15 to 20 rarely observed V segments, including chromosome 9 orphons, because counts were too low. A later analysis found that most CMV-associated TCR beta chains appeared HLA-restricted, with HLA associations seemingly driven largely by CMV exposure. Only TCR beta chains were sequenced in this cohort, and the absence of alpha or paired-chain data limited detectable features. In a later analysis, several top co-occurrence clusters were reported to appear linked to parvovirus B19, influenza, CMV and Epstein-Barr virus.

In total, roughly 670 healthy bone marrow donors made up the cohort. Cohort members were all nominally healthy when sampled, although unrecorded immune exposures were likely present. The donor tested CMV seronegative, placing the donor among the approximately 400 seronegative members of the cohort. Each donor provided a peripheral blood sample, and peripheral blood mononuclear cells were used for TCR beta sequencing. Genomic DNA was extracted from the blood cell samples with the Qiagen DNeasy Blood Extraction Kit. As encoded in the germline V gene, CDR1 is SNHLY while CDR2 is FYNNEI. The junction carries 11 bases between V and J, which are trimmed by 5 bases and 1 base respectively. From the cysteine through the phenylalanine, the CDR3 covers 14 amino acids. Of the read, only the CDR3 DNA is kept; its 42 bases are in frame from base 1. The library was prepared using the immunoSEQ multiplex PCR assay. A mixture of 60 forward primers for TCR Vbeta segments and 13 reverse primers for TCR Jbeta segments was used in the multiplex PCR. A multiplex PCR assay on genomic DNA amplified the CDR3 region of rearranged TCR beta genes. On the Illumina HiSeq System, the amplified TCR beta libraries were sequenced as 87-base-pair reads. Concerning the study's data processing: Across the 666 repertoires, a later analysis counted 60 million to 90 million unique TCR beta chains, 9 million to 14 million of which were shared by at least two donors. To remove PCR and sequencing errors, raw reads were error-corrected and collapsed into unique sequences using a nearest-neighbor algorithm that merged closely related sequences. To assign V, D and J gene segments, CDR3 sequences were aligned to IMGT reference sequences. For a sequence to be retained, at least a six-nucleotide match to both a V gene segment and a J gene segment was required. A rearrangement counted as productive if the CDR3 had no stop codons and remained in frame with V and J, and every other rearrangement counted as non-productive. CDR3 was defined according to IMGT convention as the region running from the second conserved V-encoded cysteine to the conserved J-encoded phenylalanine. In an earlier analysis of approximately 500 of the donors, sequences lacking an unambiguous match to a single V gene segment were excluded. In an earlier analysis of 587 of the donors, a V segment was called functional when productive rearrangements were above 56.7%, and segregating when the standard deviation between donors exceeded 5%. To diagnose cytomegalovirus status from the catalog of TCR beta chain sequences, a statistical classification framework was built. V and J gene assignment, in a later analysis, came from comparing TCR nucleotide sequences with IMGT/GENE-DB human TR gene sequences. Using the TCRdist pipeline, a later analysis assigned CDR3 sequences along with most-parsimonious VDJ recombination scenarios. A later analysis defined each TCR beta chain by its CDR3 amino acid sequence plus V-gene family, and excluded reads lacking a unique V-gene family. To address suspected cross-contamination and a sequencing artifact, a later analysis removed several hundred highly shared, low-generation-probability nucleotide sequences. For each public chain, a later analysis derived a clonal expansion index from normalized ranks of inferred template counts within each repertoire. Generation probabilities in a later analysis came from a VDJ recombination model fitted to out-of-frame rearrangements, and those results were checked against IGoR. A later analysis scored TCR-TCR, TCR-HLA and TCR-CMV co-occurrence with hypergeometric tests, applying a repertoire-size bias correction to TCR pairs. To estimate false discovery rates, a later analysis permuted the HLA or CMV assignments 20 times. In a later analysis, co-occurring TCRs were grouped using DBSCAN, and TCRdist sequence similarity was added for clustering within HLA-allele-positive subsets. Co-occurrence clustering excluded repertoires with fewer than 30,000 or more than 120,000 public chains, plus five with anomalous nucleotide sharing. Imported from immuneACCESS, the table was reduced by TCRdb to in-frame sequences with V and J called. These copies leave out some clones; in studies compared against another copy, an unresolved V gene accounts for under half, and the cause of the remainder is not known. V, J and clone size were drawn from that table, and D and trimming were deduced from the DNA. For this sample there are around 210,000 clones; 80% to 90% appear just once. About 0.25% of the sample comes from the top ten.

To note about this clone: The antigen this receptor binds is unknown. It has no much larger one-base neighbor in the sample; base qualities were not kept.

Input material: PBMCs. The rearrangement joined TRBV2 to TRBJ1-2, with the D gene too uncertain to name. The clonotype comes from a girl aged 2 to 10 in good health and CMV-seronegative. The CDR3 reads as follows: CASSSTEFNYGYTF. The nucleotide sequence is TGTGCCAGCAGTAGTACAGAGTTTAACTATGGCTACACCTTC.